One sample yielded the 30 T cell receptor beta chains listed below, sequenced in a study of cytomegalovirus exposure and HLA in healthy donors. It was with 60 Vbeta and 13 Jbeta primers that the PCR ran. Produced via immunoSEQ multiplex PCR; TCRdb's table is partial and in-frame only. The table includes approximately 170,000 clones, approximately 85% detected once. The specimen sequenced was PBMCs. These receptors originate from a man under 40 in good health and CMV-seropositive.

This clone showed up just a few times. The rearrangement uses TRBV7-3 and TRBJ1-1; D not certain. The CDR3 has 13 amino acids. Germline lookup yields CDR1 SGHTA and CDR2 FQGTGA. V was cut by 8 bases and J by 1 base, with 11 bases left in between. CDR3 loop: CASGELGNTEAFF. CDR3 coding DNA: TGTGCCAGCGGAGAGCTCGGGAACACTGAAGCTTTCTTT.

This sequence joins TRBV4-1 and TRBJ1-2; D may be TRBD1 (6 bases). The CDR3 runs to 14 residues. Germline V gene data show CDR1 as MGHRA and CDR2 as YSYEKL. V dropped 6 bases and J dropped 2 bases, with 13 bases sitting between them. CDR3 sequence reads: CASREQGKNYGYTF. The CDR3 coding sequence is TGCGCCAGCAGAGAACAGGGTAAGAACTATGGCTACACCTTC.

The CDR3 nucleotides read TGTGCCAGCAGCCCCCTCTTCTACGAGCAGTACTTC. This translates into CASSPLFYEQYF. The genes are TRBV7-2 and TRBJ2-7, with D unresolved. CDR1 SGHTA and CDR2 FQGNSA come from the germline V gene. Trimming pared 5 bases from V and 3 bases from J, leaving 8 bases between. The CDR3 runs to 12 residues.

The gene calls are TRBV7-2 and TRBJ1-2, with D possibly being TRBD1 (6 bases). CDR3 length: 16 amino acids. The germline CDR1 and CDR2 sequences are SGHTA and FQGNSA. The ends were cut back, 1 base at V and 13 bases at J, with 25 bases in the middle. The CDR3 DNA follows: TGTGCCAGCAGCTTAGGGGGGCTGGGAGGGAGATATAGCTTCACCTTC. The encoded protein is CASSLGGLGGRYSFTF.

The chain combines TRBV19 with TRBJ2-3; 8 nucleotides align to TRBD1. CDR1 and CDR2 from the germline V gene are LNHDA and SQIVND (reference sequence). The ends lost 6 bases at V and 6 bases at J; junction bases unmatched: 8. The CDR3 is made up of 14 amino acids. The CDR3 coding sequence is TGTGCCAGTAGCCCCGGACAGGGTCCGGATACGCAGTATTTT. Translating it yields CASSPGQGPDTQYF.

This chain joins TRBV18 and TRBJ1-5, with 7 bases identical to TRBD1. Per germline, CDR1 KGHSH and CDR2 LQKENI. V shed 3 bases and J 10 bases; nucleotides not matched to a gene: 12. CDR3 length: 15 residues. CDR3: CASSPSGQPLEPQHF. The CDR3 nucleotides read TGTGCCAGCTCACCCTCGGGACAGCCCTTGGAACCCCAGCATTTT.

The gene calls are TRBV6-5 and TRBJ1-6, with D unclear. The CDR3 has 14 amino acids. V was trimmed by 6 bases and J by 1 base, leaving 7 bases between them. Germline-derived CDR1 and CDR2 are MNHEY and SVGAGI. The CDR3 DNA is TGTGCCAGCAGGGCCGGGTCCTATAATTCACCCCTCCACTTT. It codes for CASRAGSYNSPLHF.

V and J are TRBV11-2 and TRBJ2-7; the match to TRBD1 covers 7 bases. Trimming removed 3 bases from V and 7 bases from J; junction bases left unmatched: 6. This CDR3 spans 13 amino acids. Germline V gene sequence: CDR1 SGHAT, CDR2 FQNNGV. Here the CDR3 reads CASSLYRGGEQYV. Written as DNA, the CDR3 is TGTGCCAGCAGCTTGTACAGGGGTGGAGAGCAGTACGTC.

This chain connects TRBV10-1 to TRBJ2-1; no reliable D call. Germline V CDR1 and CDR2: WNHNN, SYGVQD (reference sequence). Between the trimmed V and J ends, which lost 2 bases and 0 bases, there was a span of 11 bases. The CDR3 is 16 amino acids. CDR3 region: CASSENRRGSYNEQFF. For the CDR3, the DNA is TGCGCCAGCAGTGAGAATCGTCGAGGCTCCTACAATGAGCAGTTCTTC.

This clone came up once. The chain uses TRBV11-3 and TRBJ1-2; TRBD1 matches at 7 bases. This CDR3 is 13 amino acids long. V shed 5 bases, J shed 8 bases, and the junction held 8 bases outside the gene matches. Per the germline V gene, CDR1 is SGHNT and CDR2 is YENEEA. The CDR3 sequence is CASSRDRAGGYTF. As DNA, the CDR3 is TGTGCCAGCAGCCGAGACAGGGCGGGCGGCTACACCTTC.

The rearrangement joins TRBV9 to TRBJ2-1; 7 bases agree with TRBD2. Germline V gene data show CDR1 as SGDLS and CDR2 as YYNGEE. The junction had 7 bases not matched to a gene; V was cut back by 0 bases and J by 4 bases. The CDR3 is 16 residues long. The CDR3 coding sequence is TGTGCCAGCAGCGTAGGAGGAGCGGGACCGTACAATGAGCAGTTCTTC. Protein sequence: CASSVGGAGPYNEQFF.

The V gene is TRBV7-2, the J gene TRBJ2-2; no reliable D call. With 5 bases removed from V and 5 bases from J, the gap between germline ends came to 6 bases. The CDR3 contains 12 residues. CDR1 and CDR2 from the germline V gene are SGHTA and FQGNSA. CDR3 sequence (DNA): TGTGCCAGCAGCCCGTTTACCGGGGAGCTGTTTTTT. Translated, it gives CASSPFTGELFF.

The rearrangement joins TRBV5-6 to TRBJ2-1; 10 bases fit TRBD2. This CDR3 comprises 15 residues. The germline V gene has CDR1 SGHDT and CDR2 YYEEEE. With V trimmed by 4 bases and J by 5 bases, 6 bases remained unmatched. Here the CDR3 DNA reads TGTGCCAGCAGCGGAAGAGCGGGAGGGAACAATGAGCAGTTCTTC. Translated: CASSGRAGGNNEQFF.

The gene calls are TRBV7-9 and TRBJ2-1, with TRBD2 matching 13 bases. Germline CDR1 reads SEHNR; CDR2 reads FQNEAQ (reference sequence). The J segment lost 7 bases and the V segment lost 1 base, leaving 13 bases of the junction unmatched. The CDR3 has 19 residues. CDR3 amino acids: CASSLGRTSGRSSKNEQFF. The CDR3 bases are TGTGCCAGCAGCTTAGGGCGGACTAGCGGGAGATCTAGCAAGAATGAGCAGTTCTTC.

This sequence joins TRBV2 and TRBJ2-2; 10 bases align to TRBD2. V was clipped by 8 bases and J by 6 bases; unmatched bases: 3. CDR3 length: 13 residues. Germline V gene sequence: CDR1 SNHLY, CDR2 FYNNEI. The CDR3 DNA follows: TGTGCCAGCGCGACTAGCGGGTCCGGGGAGCTGTTTTTT. Its translation is CASATSGSGELFF.

This chain uses TRBV7-2 with TRBJ1-1; D may be TRBD1 (6 bases). Germline CDR1 and CDR2: SGHTA and FQGNSA. The ends were cut back, 1 base at V and 11 bases at J, with 17 bases in the middle. This CDR3 is built from 14 residues. CDR3 amino acids: CASSLETGGFGAFF. Here the CDR3 DNA reads TGTGCCAGCAGCTTAGAGACGGGGGGCTTCGGGGCTTTCTTT. The whole variable domain, remainder taken from reference TRBV7-2 and TRBJ1-1, is GAGVSQSPSNKVTEKGKDVELRCDPISGHTALYWYRQSLGQGLEFLIYFQGNSAPDKSGLPSDRFSAERTGGSVSTLTIQRTQQEDSAVYLCASSLETGGFGAFFGQGTRLTVV.

The chain carries TRBV7-8 and TRBJ2-1; D gene unclear. Germline V CDR1 and CDR2: SGHVS, FQNEAQ. Deletions cut 0 bases from V and 9 bases from J, with 9 bases between. This CDR3 has 13 residues. CDR3 protein: CASSLAAVGEQFF. The CDR3 DNA sequence: TGTGCCAGCAGCTTAGCCGCGGTGGGTGAGCAGTTCTTC.

The chain couples TRBV4-2 to TRBJ2-7; 10 bases align to TRBD1. The CDR3 is 15 residues long. CDR1 and CDR2 (germline): LGHNA, YNFKEQ. V was pared by 5 bases and J by 6 bases, with 10 bases of the junction left unmatched. The CDR3 here is CASSNPGTGDPEQYF. The CDR3 DNA follows: TGTGCCAGCAGCAACCCCGGGACAGGGGACCCCGAGCAGTACTTC.

The CDR3, as DNA: TGTGCCAGCAGCACCGGGACACTCGGAGGCTACACCTTC. It translates to CASSTGTLGGYTF. The V gene is TRBV7-9, the J gene TRBJ1-2; the D gene is possibly TRBD1 (6 bases). V was trimmed by 5 bases and J by 8 bases, leaving 15 bases between them. From germline, CDR1 is SEHNR and CDR2 FQNEAQ (reference sequence). The CDR3 sequence is 13 residues long.

The chain links TRBV7-2 to TRBJ2-1, with D maybe TRBD2 (5 bases). CDR1 is SGHTA, CDR2 FQGNSA, per germline. Trimming took 1 base from V and 3 from J, leaving 10 bases between them. The CDR3 spans 15 residues. The CDR3 bases are TGTGCCAGCAGCTTAGGTCTAGCTGACTACAATGAGCAGTTCTTC. It codes for CASSLGLADYNEQFF. Full variable domain (missing parts from reference TRBV7-2 and TRBJ2-1): GAGVSQSPSNKVTEKGKDVELRCDPISGHTALYWYRQSLGQGLEFLIYFQGNSAPDKSGLPSDRFSAERTGGSVSTLTIQRTQQEDSAVYLCASSLGLADYNEQFFGPGTRLTVL.

This chain joins TRBV2 and TRBJ2-3; the D gene is possibly TRBD2 (6 bases). The germline V gene encodes CDR1 SNHLY and CDR2 FYNNEI. The V and J ends lost 4 bases and 8 bases respectively, with 13 bases between them. The CDR3 has 13 residues. In DNA form, the CDR3 reads TGTGCCAGCAGTGCGGGAACCGGGGGTACGCAGTATTTT. Its protein is CASSAGTGGTQYF.

The chain is built from TRBV9 and TRBJ2-3; 13 bases match TRBD2. The J segment lost 2 bases and the V segment lost 3 bases, leaving 6 bases of the junction unmatched. From germline, CDR1 is SGDLS and CDR2 YYNGEE. This CDR3 region has 17 residues. CDR3 in DNA: TGTGCCAGCAGCGGTCCCGGGACTAGCGGGATCACAGATACGCAGTATTTT. This encodes CASSGPGTSGITDTQYF.

The chain uses TRBV5-1 and TRBJ2-2; D remains ambiguous. Per the germline V gene, CDR1 is SGHRS and CDR2 is YFSETQ. The CDR3 sequence is 16 residues long. Trimming took off 5 bases at V and 0 bases at J, with 14 bases between the two ends. The CDR3: CASSQVPNANTGELFF. As DNA, the CDR3 is TGCGCCAGCAGTCAGGTCCCGAATGCGAACACCGGGGAGCTGTTTTTT.

The chain recombines TRBV7-9 with TRBJ1-2; D perhaps matches TRBD1 (5 bases). V dropped 4 bases and J dropped 4 bases, with 10 bases sitting between them. The CDR3 sequence is 13 residues long. Germline CDR1 reads SEHNR; CDR2 reads FQNEAQ (reference sequence). The CDR3 coding sequence is TGTGCCAGCAGCTCCCCCGGGGGCTATGGCTACACCTTC. It yields the protein CASSSPGGYGYTF.

The CDR3 reads CASSESRLAGDPYNEQFF. The CDR3 DNA sequence: TGCGCCAGCAGTGAGTCGAGACTAGCGGGAGACCCTTACAATGAGCAGTTCTTC. This chain links TRBV10-1 with TRBJ2-1; 12 nucleotides match TRBD2. V shed 0 bases, J shed 4 bases, and the junction held 7 bases outside the gene matches. CDR3 length: 18 residues. Per germline, CDR1 WNHNN and CDR2 SYGVQD (reference sequence).

This sequence joins TRBV6-5 and TRBJ1-4; the D gene is possibly TRBD1 (6 bases). CDR1 is MNHEY, CDR2 SVGAGI, per germline. Trimming took 2 bases from V and 6 from J, leaving 16 bases between them. The CDR3 covers 16 residues. CDR3 loop: CASSYGWGGEDEKLFF. The CDR3 nucleotides read TGTGCCAGCAGTTACGGTTGGGGGGGCGAGGATGAAAAACTGTTTTTT.

The rearrangement joins TRBV18 to TRBJ1-2; tentative D call: TRBD1 (6 bases). CDR1 is KGHSH, CDR2 LQKENI, per germline. There are 19 residues in the CDR3. Trimming cost V 5 bases and J 8 bases, with 33 bases left between them. DNA for the CDR3: TGTGCCAGCTCAACCGGGCTTTCGGGGACATATATCAGGGGCGGCGGCTACACCTTC. This gives the protein CASSTGLSGTYIRGGGYTF.

This chain connects TRBV7-2 to TRBJ1-2; 7 bases are shared with TRBD1. The germline CDR1 and CDR2 sequences are SGHTA and FQGNSA. V dropped 0 bases and J dropped 8; count of bases not matched to a gene: 9. CDR3 length equals 15 residues. CDR3 DNA sequence: TGTGCCAGCAGCTTAGCGGCAGGGGGGCCTCAAGGCTACACCTTC. Protein product: CASSLAAGGPQGYTF.

V is TRBV6-1 and J is TRBJ2-1; 7 positions agree with TRBD1. V lost 5 bases and J lost 9; bases outside the gene matches: 10. From germline, CDR1 is MNHNS and CDR2 SASEGT. CDR3 length: 14 amino acids. CDR3 nucleotides: TGTGCCAGCAGTTTGCTACAGGGGCAGGGTGAGCAGTTCTTC. It yields the protein CASSLLQGQGEQFF.

V gene TRBV5-1 combines with J gene TRBJ2-5; 7 bases align to TRBD2. Germline CDR1 is SGHRS and CDR2 is YFSETQ. The junction had 2 bases not matched to a gene; V was cut back by 2 bases and J by 1 base. The CDR3 consists of 14 residues. The CDR3 DNA sequence: TGCGCCAGCAGCTTATGGGGGGGCCAAGAGACCCAGTACTTC. Protein sequence: CASSLWGGQETQYF.